This T cell receptor (beta chain) was observed in a study of T cells in Graves' hyperthyroidism and ophthalmopathy. TCR beta CDR3 regions were amplified from RNA. TCR CDR3 underwent first-round RT-PCR with the HTBI primer set. TCRdb recomputed calls from the multiplex PCR reads with MiXCR, one row per CDR3 protein. The sample has about 600,000 distinct CDR3 sequences; around 15% are singletons. This clonotype was counted at least ten times. The CDR3 has 14 amino acids. The V end was cut by 10 bases, the J end by 1 base, with 16 bases between. Per germline, CDR1 MNHEY and CDR2 SMNVEV (reference sequence).

Input material: blood. The V call is TRBV27, the J call TRBJ1-1; the D gene is possibly TRBD1 (5 bases). This clonotype originated in a woman aged 45-65 years with Graves' ophthalmopathy. This CDR3 is CATIPGGPNTEAFF. For the CDR3, the DNA is TGTGCCACCATACCGGGGGGACCGAACACTGAAGCTTTCTTT.